This T cell receptor beta chain stems from a study of human T cells and chemical hapten exposure. Time point meaning: patch test 1, 2 weeks after DPC sensitization. Treatment noted: therapeutic diphenylcyclopropenone sensitization with weekly scalp DPC. TCRdb independently ran MiXCR on the RACE reads; one entry per CDR3 protein. The table shows tens of thousands of distinct CDR3 sequences, with about 9.4% occurring only once. The sequence was collected from a woman aged 40 to 50 with alopecia areata. Some clones in this sample may be carry-over from other donors' samples. The source was whole blood, collected in connection with sensitization to the hapten diphenylcyclopropenone (DPC).

The CDR3 sequence is CASSGSRINTDTQYF. For the CDR3, the DNA is TGTGCCAGCAGTGGGTCACGGATCAACACAGATACGCAGTATTTT. V is TRBV6-1 and J is TRBJ2-3; no firm D call. Between the trimmed V and J ends, which lost 4 bases and 2 bases, there was a span of 13 bases. Germline loops: CDR1 MNHNS, CDR2 SASEGT. This CDR3 has 15 amino acids.